This T cell receptor beta chain was obtained from a study of blood T cell repertoires in COVID-19. Study-wide context: Samples representing acute and convalescent COVID-19 were sourced from the United States, Italy and Spain. PBMCs, B-cell-depleted T cells, or T cells were the source of the cDNA or gDNA that made up the material.

Profiled with immunoSEQ multiplex PCR; TCRdb holds only in-frame clones, not every one. The sample carries 150,000 to 200,000 clones, roughly nine tenths recorded once. The CDR3 totals 14 residues. V lost 5 bases, J lost 3 bases, and 4 bases stayed unmatched. In germline, CDR1 is MNHEY, CDR2 SVGAGI. Participants, 18 to 89 years old, spanned approximately 26 US areas. This sequence joins TRBV6-5 and TRBJ2-7; 10 bases are a match to TRBD2. This receptor was obtained from a woman aged 40-49 years with acute COVID-19. The sequenced sample was PBMCs or T cells enriched from blood (not recorded which). This CDR3 is CASSPTSGVYEQYF. CDR3 DNA: TGTGCCAGCAGTCCCACTAGCGGGGTCTACGAGCAGTACTTC.